Many counts were recorded for the clone carrying this TCR beta chain. Its antigen is not known. This entry comes from a study of T cells in Graves' hyperthyroidism and ophthalmopathy. General study results and limits: Most clonotypes expanded in thyroid above 0.001 were likewise present in blood. Ophthalmopathy was separated from stable hyperthyroidism by a 13 V-J model.

Germline CDR1 is LGHDT and CDR2 is YNNKEL (reference sequence). This CDR3 is 15 amino acids long. Trimming removed 4 bases at V and 6 bases at J, with 16 bases between. Any patient presenting with uncontrolled infection, other autoimmune disease, pregnancy or lactation was left out. Blood dates from first hyperthyroidism diagnosis, before any ophthalmopathy symptoms. Amplified regions were TCR beta CDR3 sequences from RNA transcripts. In the first-round RT-PCR of the TCR CDR3, the HTBI primer set was used. TCRdb reanalysed the multiplex PCR reads using MiXCR and keeps one entry per CDR3 protein. This table holds hundreds of thousands of distinct CDR3 sequences, 15% to 19% found once.

The chain recombines TRBV3-1 with TRBJ2-1, with D maybe TRBD1 (5 bases). This receptor was obtained from a woman younger than 30 with Graves' hyperthyroidism that later progressed to Graves' ophthalmopathy. What was sequenced was blood. This CDR3 reads CASSRKRQIFNEQFF. CDR3 DNA sequence: TGTGCCAGCAGCCGGAAAAGACAGATATTCAATGAGCAGTTCTTC.